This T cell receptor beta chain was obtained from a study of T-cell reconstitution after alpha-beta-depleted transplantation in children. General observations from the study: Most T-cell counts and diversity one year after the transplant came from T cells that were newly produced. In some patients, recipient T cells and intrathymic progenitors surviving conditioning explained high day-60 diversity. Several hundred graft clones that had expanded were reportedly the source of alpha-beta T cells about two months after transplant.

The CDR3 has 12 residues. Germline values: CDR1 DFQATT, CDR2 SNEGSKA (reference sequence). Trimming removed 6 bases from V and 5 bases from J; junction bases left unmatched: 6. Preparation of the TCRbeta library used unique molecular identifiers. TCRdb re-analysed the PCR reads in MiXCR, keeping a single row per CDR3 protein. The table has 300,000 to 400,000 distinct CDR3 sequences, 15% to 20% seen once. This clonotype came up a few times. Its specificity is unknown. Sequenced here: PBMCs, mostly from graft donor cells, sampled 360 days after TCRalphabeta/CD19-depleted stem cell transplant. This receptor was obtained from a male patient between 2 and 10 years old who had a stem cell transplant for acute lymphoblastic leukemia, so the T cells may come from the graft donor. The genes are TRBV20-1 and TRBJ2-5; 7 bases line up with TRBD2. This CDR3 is CSALTSSETQYF. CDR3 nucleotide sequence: TGCAGTGCCTTGACTAGCTCGGAGACCCAGTACTTC.